One TCR beta chain is described in this entry. This entry is derived from a study of blood T cell repertoires in COVID-19. The overall study: Acute-phase and convalescent COVID-19 samples originated in the United States, Italy and Spain. T cells, B-cell-depleted T cells, or PBMCs provided the cDNA or gDNA that served as material.

Here immunoSEQ multiplex PCR was the method, and the copy in TCRdb shows in-frame clones only, minus some. Of 150,000 to 200,000 clones in the sample, 70% to 85% were seen once. The CDR3 has 18 residues. The V gene's germline CDR1 is SGHKS and CDR2 YYEKEE (reference sequence). V lost 0 bases and J lost 0, with 16 bases in between. The TCR was taken from a human donor with acute or convalescent COVID-19. The donor label of this sample is uncertain. What was sequenced was peripheral blood. V usage is TRBV5-5 and J usage is TRBJ1-3; no clear D gene. The CDR3 here is CASSLGEVRIYSGNTIYF. The CDR3, as DNA: TGTGCCAGCAGCTTGGGGGAGGTCCGGATTTACTCTGGAAACACCATATATTTT. Complete variable domain (other parts from reference TRBV5-5 and TRBJ1-3): DAGVTQSPTHLIKTRGQQVTLRCSPISGHKSVSWYQQVLGQGPQFIFQYYEKEERGRGNFPDRFSARQFPNYSSELNVNALLLGDSALYLCASSLGEVRIYSGNTIYFGEGSWLTVV.